The clone carrying this TCR beta chain was observed a few times. Investigators isolated RNA and reverse transcribed it into cDNA to act as the sequencing template. Only in-frame clones appear in the TCRdb table, and some are missing; sequencing was by immunoSEQ multiplex PCR. Of 110,000 to 150,000 clones in the sample, roughly 50% were seen once. The data are from a study of CD8+ T cells in alopecia areata. The clonotype originates from a human donor with alopecia areata. The specimen was CD4+ T cells sorted from blood, collected at week 0.

Written as DNA, the CDR3 is TGTGCCAGCAGTTACTCGGAGGGCAGTGAGGGCTACACCTTC. Translating it yields CASSYSEGSEGYTF. The V gene is TRBV6-5, the J gene TRBJ1-2, with D unresolved. CDR3 length equals 14 residues. Trimming pared 0 bases from V and 8 bases from J, leaving 13 bases between. Per the germline V gene, CDR1 is MNHEY and CDR2 is SVGAGI.